This T cell receptor (beta chain) was profiled in a study of cytomegalovirus exposure and HLA in healthy donors. In regard to this clone: Its specificity is unknown.

The study's findings and limits: Later work found that TCR association rates differed between HLA loci; DRB1 had the most and HLA-C the fewest. Cytomegalovirus-associated status was assigned to 150 to 200 TCR beta chains.

PCR amplification relied on 60 Vbeta primers (plus 13 Jbeta primers). The assay was immunoSEQ multiplex PCR, and TCRdb's table has in-frame clones only and misses some. The data hold roughly 190,000 clones, with almost 75% observed a single time. CDR1 SGHRS and CDR2 YFSETQ come from the germline V gene. The J segment lost 0 bases and the V segment lost 5 bases, leaving 7 bases of the junction unmatched. This CDR3 is built from 17 residues. Sequencing was done on a sample of PBMCs. The chain uses TRBV5-1 and TRBJ2-1; 11 nucleotides agree with TRBD2. The sequence derives from a woman between 25 and 40 years old in good health and CMV-seropositive. The CDR3 DNA sequence: TGCGCCAGCAGTTCTCGGACTAGCGGGCTCTCCTACAATGAGCAGTTCTTC. Its translation: CASSSRTSGLSYNEQFF.